These 10 T cell receptor beta chains originate from one sample sequenced in a study of blood T cell repertoires in COVID-19. Libraries were prepared by immunoSEQ multiplex PCR; TCRdb keeps only in-frame clonotypes and omits some of them. Among approximately 60,000 clones listed, approximately 78% were seen once. The sample taken for sequencing was peripheral blood. The receptors shown here come from a man between 60 and 75 years old with COVID-19, enrolled during active disease.

This chain links TRBV24-1 with TRBJ1-5, with 7 bases lining up with TRBD1. CDR1 and CDR2 from the germline V gene are KGHDR and SFDVKD. The CDR3 consists of 14 residues. J gave up 7 bases and V 2 bases, and 4 bases lay outside the gene matches. The CDR3 bases are TGTGCCACCAGTGATTCGGCGACAGGGCAGCCCCAGCATTTT. Residues: CATSDSATGQPQHF.

This rearrangement joins TRBV12-3 or TRBV12-4 to TRBJ2-7; tentative D call: TRBD1 (6 bases). Trimming took off 5 bases at V and 3 bases at J, with 8 bases between the two ends. The CDR3 sequence is 12 residues long. The CDR3 region is CASSKQGYEQYF. In nucleotides, the CDR3 is TGTGCCAGCAGTAAACAGGGCTACGAGCAGTACTTC.

The DNA of the CDR3 is TGTGCCAGCAGCCCCCGTACCCGGGGACAGGGCACAGATACGCAGTATTTT. Protein product: CASSPRTRGQGTDTQYF. The V and J genes are TRBV11-3 and TRBJ2-3, with 8 bases matching TRBD1. CDR3 length: 17 amino acids. V lost 5 bases, J lost 1 base, and 11 bases stayed unmatched. Germline assignment: CDR1 SGHNT and CDR2 YENEEA.

The chain recombines TRBV5-4 with TRBJ1-1; no firm D call. V was shortened by 0 bases and J by 5 bases, with 14 bases between the two germline ends. Germline values: CDR1 SGHNT, CDR2 YYREEE (reference sequence). The CDR3 has 15 amino acids. DNA for the CDR3: TGTGCCAGCAGCTTGGCGGTCATGGGAGGGACTGAAGCTTTCTTT. Translating it yields CASSLAVMGGTEAFF.

Details on this clone: Distinct nucleotide sequences in the sample also encode this CDR3. V and J are TRBV19 and TRBJ2-2, with no clear D. V was cut by 3 bases and J by 4 bases, with 9 bases left in between. The CDR3 contains 14 residues. The germline CDR1 and CDR2 sequences are LNHDA and SQIVND (reference sequence). The chain's CDR3 is CASSIERGTGELFF. DNA for the CDR3: TGTGCCAGTAGTATTGAGCGTGGCACCGGGGAGCTGTTTTTT. The full variable domain, in which reference TRBV19 and TRBJ2-2 provide the parts outside the CDR3, is DGGITQSPKYLFRKEGQNVTLSCEQNLNHDAMYWYRQDPGQGLRLIYYSQIVNDFQKGDIAEGYSVSREKKESFPLTVTSAQKNPTAFYLCASSIERGTGELFFGEGSRLTVL.

This chain links TRBV9 with TRBJ1-1; D remains ambiguous. Trimming removed 0 bases from V and 0 bases from J, with 12 bases in between. The CDR3 runs to 16 residues. Germline assignment: CDR1 SGDLS and CDR2 YYNGEE. The CDR3 DNA follows: TGTGCCAGCAGCGTAGGAGGCGGATTCATGAACACTGAAGCTTTCTTT. Its protein product is CASSVGGGFMNTEAFF.

V is TRBV5-1 and J is TRBJ2-7; no clear D gene. CDR3 length: 13 amino acids. Germline V lookup: CDR1 SGHRS, CDR2 YFSETQ. Trimming stripped 0 bases from V and 3 bases from J, with 7 bases between. The CDR3 here is CASSLEPLYEQYF. The CDR3 region has the DNA TGCGCCAGCAGCTTGGAGCCCCTCTACGAGCAGTACTTC.

V usage is TRBV30 and J usage is TRBJ1-1; no clear D gene. V was cut by 2 bases and J by 4 bases, with 8 bases left in between. The CDR3 sequence is 12 residues long. Germline V gene data show CDR1 as GTSNPN and CDR2 as SVGIG (reference sequence). Here the CDR3 reads CAWSREGTEAFF. CDR3 bases: TGTGCCTGGAGTAGAGAGGGCACTGAAGCTTTCTTT.

The V and J genes are TRBV5-1 and TRBJ2-3; D uncertain. This CDR3 spans 14 amino acids. CDR1 is SGHRS, CDR2 YFSETQ, per germline. Trimming cost V 1 base and J 9 bases, with 15 bases left between them. The CDR3 loop is CASSLSEFRGTQYF. DNA for the CDR3: TGCGCCAGCAGCTTGAGTGAATTCCGAGGAACGCAGTATTTT.

This rearrangement joins TRBV6-5 to TRBJ1-1, with 7 bases fitting TRBD1. The trim removed 2 bases at V and 1 base at J, leaving 4 bases unmatched. This CDR3 region has 15 residues. Germline loops: CDR1 MNHEY, CDR2 SVGAGI. The CDR3, as DNA: TGTGCCAGCAGTTACGAACGGACAGGGAACACTGAAGCTTTCTTT. Translation: CASSYERTGNTEAFF.